This T cell receptor (beta chain) came from a study of CXCR3-negative and CXCR3-positive naive CD8 T cells. Study-level background: Overall TRB read output was some 140 million, and each library contained about 1.5 +/- 0.3 million reads. Overall study findings and caveats: In naive cells, CXCR3-negative and CXCR3-positive subsets had similar TRBV-TRBJ usage; memory cells differed. Higher TRB CDR3 hydrophobicity marked CXCR3-positive naive cells relative to CXCR3-negative naive cells.

This CDR3 spans 14 amino acids. Germline V lookup: CDR1 SGHDT, CDR2 YYEEEE. Via 5' RACE with UMI labels, TRB cDNA libraries were prepared. Each CDR3 protein gets one entry in TCRdb, which reprocessed the 5' RACE reads and gives no DNA. The listing contains roughly 55,000 distinct CDR3 sequences. Details on this clonotype: Antigen unknown.

This chain uses TRBV5-6 with TRBJ1-5; TCRdb lists TRBD1, though no DNA is available to test this call. Input material: naive CXCR3+ CD8+ T cells from blood. The subset was: CD45RO-CCR7+CD27+CD95- naive CD8+ T cells expressing CXCR3 (TNR3+). The sequence was obtained from a human donor in good health. Some clones in this sample may be carry-over from other donors' samples. The CDR3 loop is CASSYRDTRQPQHF.